This TCR beta chain originates from a study of PD-1 blockade in classical Hodgkin lymphoma. Study-wide points: Diversity in CD4+ TCRs, unlike that measured in CD8+ TCRs, had risen significantly by C4D1. Relapsed/refractory patients reportedly had the lowest baseline TCR diversity, below newly diagnosed patients, who were below healthy donors.

The table lists this clone with a count of one. The target antigen is unknown. Trimming removed 5 bases from V and 3 bases from J, with 13 bases in between. Per germline, CDR1 SGHTA and CDR2 FQGTGA. CDR3 length: 14 residues. With no exception, relapse followed autologous stem cell transplantation in all patients, and brentuximab vedotin exposure varied. Clones were sequenced by immunoSEQ multiplex PCR, and TCRdb holds only the in-frame ones, with some missing. The sample lists approximately 50,000 clones, about two thirds occurring once. This TCR was sampled from a human donor with classical Hodgkin lymphoma. V is TRBV7-3 and J is TRBJ1-1; D perhaps matches TRBD1 (6 bases). Sequencing used peripheral blood mononuclear cells (PBMCs), obtained before the second cycle of nivolumab. The CDR3 DNA follows: TGTGCCAGCAGCCCAGACAGGAGCTACACTGAAGCTTTCTTT. Translated: CASSPDRSYTEAFF.